The 17 T cell receptor beta chains presented below share a single source sample, sequenced in a study of blood T cell repertoires in COVID-19. Produced via immunoSEQ multiplex PCR; TCRdb's table is partial and in-frame only. Here the sample spans about 270,000 clones, under 90% being singletons. What was sequenced was peripheral blood. The receptor set was obtained from a man between 50 and 59 years old with acute or convalescent COVID-19.

The chain couples TRBV2 to TRBJ1-1; 7 nucleotides agree with TRBD1. V was pared by 7 bases and J by 6 bases, with 11 bases of the junction left unmatched. The CDR3 runs to 14 residues. The V gene's germline CDR1 is SNHLY and CDR2 FYNNEI. The CDR3, as DNA: TGTGCCAGCACTTTCGCACCGACAGGGCCTGAAGCTTTCTTT. Translation gives CASTFAPTGPEAFF.

The chain links TRBV3-1 (or the pseudogene TRBV3-2) to TRBJ1-2; D is undetermined. This CDR3 contains 13 residues. Germline-derived CDR1 and CDR2 are LGHDT and YNNKEL (reference sequence). The V end was cut by 3 bases, the J end by 4 bases, with 9 bases between. The CDR3 nucleotides are TGTGCCAGCAGCCAGTATTCTAGCTATGGCTACACCTTC. This encodes CASSQYSSYGYTF.

The gene calls are TRBV7-9 and TRBJ2-4; 10 positions match TRBD2. Germline CDR1 reads SEHNR; CDR2 reads FQNEAQ (reference sequence). The CDR3 covers 18 residues. After removal of 5 bases from V and 11 bases from J, the junction contained 21 bases not matched to a gene. For the CDR3, the DNA is TGTGCCAGCAGCCCAGGAAGTAGCGGGGGGCCTTCGAGAACCTTTCAGTACTTC. It specifies CASSPGSSGGPSRTFQYF.

CDR3 protein: CASSRDSNEQFF. In DNA, the CDR3 is TGCGCCAGCAGCCGGGACAGCAATGAGCAGTTCTTC. The rearrangement uses TRBV5-1 and TRBJ2-1, with 7 bases lining up with TRBD1. Germline loops: CDR1 SGHRS, CDR2 YFSETQ. The CDR3 is 12 amino acids. The trim removed 4 bases at V and 6 bases at J, leaving 1 base unmatched.

The chain joins TRBV4-2 to TRBJ2-5; TRBD2 matches at 7 bases. Germline V gives CDR1 LGHNA, CDR2 YNFKEQ. This CDR3 is built from 13 residues. Losses at the gene ends were 4 bases for V and 3 bases for J; bases not matched to a gene: 2. The CDR3 protein is CASSLGGKETQYF. The CDR3 nucleotides are TGTGCCAGCAGCCTCGGGGGGAAAGAGACCCAGTACTTC.

This sequence joins TRBV5-4 and TRBJ1-4; 7 nucleotides match TRBD1. The J segment lost 7 bases and the V segment lost 6 bases, leaving 9 bases of the junction unmatched. The CDR3 is 14 amino acids. Germline assignment: CDR1 SGHNT and CDR2 YYREEE (reference sequence). Here the CDR3 DNA reads TGTGCCAGCAACCGGGCAGGGGGAGGTGAAAAACTGTTTTTT. Translating it yields CASNRAGGGEKLFF. The full variable domain, in which reference TRBV5-4 and TRBJ1-4 provide the parts outside the CDR3, is ETGVTQSPTHLIKTRGQQVTLRCSSQSGHNTVSWYQQALGQGPQFIFQYYREEENGRGNFPPRFSGLQFPNYSSELNVNALELDDSALYLCASNRAGGGEKLFFGSGTQLSVL.

V gene TRBV5-8 combines with J gene TRBJ2-3, with TRBD2 matching over 8 bases. Germline CDR1 is SGHTS and CDR2 is YDEGEE. The CDR3 totals 18 residues. Trimming removed 0 bases from V and 4 bases from J; junction bases left unmatched: 13. The CDR3 sequence: CASSLEGLAGFRADTQYF. The CDR3 coding sequence is TGTGCCAGCAGCTTGGAAGGACTAGCCGGATTTAGGGCAGATACGCAGTATTTT.

This chain joins TRBV29-1 and TRBJ2-3; D possibly corresponds to TRBD2 (6 bases). Germline-derived CDR1 and CDR2 are SQVTM and ANQGSEA. The CDR3 covers 14 residues. Trimming stripped 7 bases from V and 5 bases from J, with 19 bases between. CDR3 bases: TGCAGCGGGGGGGTAGGGGAAGCAGGAGATACGCAGTATTTT. Translation gives CSGGVGEAGDTQYF.

This clone appeared once. J is TRBJ2-3 and V is TRBV5-6; 11 nucleotides align to TRBD1. Per germline, CDR1 SGHDT and CDR2 YYEEEE. The CDR3 is 17 amino acids. V shed 8 bases, J shed 2 bases, and the junction held 13 bases outside the gene matches. CDR3: CASLYGQGALATDTQYF. The CDR3 region has the DNA TGTGCCAGTCTCTACGGACAGGGGGCTTTGGCCACAGATACGCAGTATTTT. Supplemented by reference TRBV5-6 and TRBJ2-3, the full variable domain reads DAGVTQSPTHLIKTRGQQVTLRCSPKSGHDTVSWYQQALGQGPQFIFQYYEEEERQRGNFPDRFSGHQFPNYSSELNVNALLLGDSALYLCASLYGQGALATDTQYFGPGTRLTVL.

The chain has TRBV15 and TRBJ2-2; 15 bases map to TRBD2. The V gene's germline CDR1 is LNHNV and CDR2 YYDKDF (reference sequence). V shed 5 bases and J 7 bases; nucleotides not matched to a gene: 11. This CDR3 contains 18 residues. CDR3 nucleotides: TGTGCCACCAGCTCTCTCCGGACTAGCGGGGGGGCTGGCGGGGAGCTGTTTTTT. Encoded protein: CATSSLRTSGGAGGELFF.

The CDR3 here is CASSTQDRDTDTQYF. The DNA for the CDR3 is TGTGCCAGTAGTACCCAGGACAGGGACACAGATACGCAGTATTTT. The chain employs TRBV19 and TRBJ2-3; 8 bases map to TRBD1. This CDR3 contains 15 residues. Trimming cost V 4 bases and J 2 bases; bases outside gene matches: 5. Germline CDR1 is LNHDA and CDR2 is SQIVND (reference sequence).

J is TRBJ2-7 and V is TRBV5-8; 7 nucleotides line up with TRBD1. Germline V gene lookup returns CDR1 SGHTS and CDR2 YDEGEE. This CDR3 is built from 12 residues. Trimming cost V 4 bases and J 9 bases; bases outside gene matches: 7. CDR3 loop: CASSPDRIRQYF. Here the CDR3 DNA reads TGTGCCAGCAGCCCGGACAGGATAAGGCAGTACTTC.

V and J are TRBV6-1 and TRBJ1-6; D gene unclear. V dropped 0 bases and J dropped 8 bases, with 20 bases sitting between them. This CDR3 has 18 amino acids. CDR1 MNHNS and CDR2 SASEGT come from the germline V gene. The chain's CDR3 is CASSEAPVGGRTHSPLHF. The CDR3 region has the DNA TGTGCCAGCAGTGAAGCGCCGGTAGGAGGTCGGACCCATTCACCCCTCCACTTT.

The rearrangement joins TRBV29-1 to TRBJ1-1, with D unclear. The V gene's germline CDR1 is SQVTM and CDR2 ANQGSEA. This CDR3 region has 13 residues. Trimming pared 4 bases from V and 3 bases from J, leaving 12 bases between. The CDR3, as DNA: TGCAGCGTTGTCAGCGGGGTGGACACTGAAGCTTTCTTT. It translates to CSVVSGVDTEAFF.

V gene TRBV24-1 combines with J gene TRBJ1-6, with 7 bases that match TRBD1. This CDR3 is built from 14 residues. CDR1 is KGHDR, CDR2 SFDVKD, per germline. Losses at the gene ends were 3 bases for V and 10 bases for J; bases not matched to a gene: 5. The CDR3 DNA reads as TGTGCCACCAGTGATGGGGACAGATACTCACCCCTCCACTTT. Its translation is CATSDGDRYSPLHF.

The gene calls are TRBV7-8 and TRBJ1-1, with D maybe TRBD1 (5 bases). V lost 3 bases to trimming and J lost 1 base, with 15 bases between them. This CDR3 comprises 16 residues. The V gene's germline CDR1 is SGHVS and CDR2 FQNEAQ. CDR3 sequence (DNA): TGTGCCAGCAGCTTGGGGCGGGAGAGGGCGAACACTGAAGCTTTCTTT. Protein sequence: CASSLGRERANTEAFF.

The chain has TRBV6-1 and TRBJ1-1, with 7 bases matching TRBD1. This CDR3 is 15 amino acids long. The germline gives CDR1 MNHNS, CDR2 SASEGT. V lost 3 bases to trimming and J lost 3 bases; unmatched junction nucleotides: 7. CDR3 residues: CASSEDRLVYTEAFF. The CDR3 DNA follows: TGTGCCAGCAGTGAGGACAGGCTGGTGTACACTGAAGCTTTCTTT.